This T cell receptor (beta chain) appears in the sequencing data of a study of cytomegalovirus exposure and HLA in healthy donors. The PCR employed 60 Vbeta primers together with 13 Jbeta primers. Assay: immunoSEQ multiplex PCR; the TCRdb copy retains only in-frame clones and omits some. Among some 150,000 clones listed, about 80% were seen once. This clone occurred a few times. Germline assignment: CDR1 SGHTA and CDR2 FQGNSA. The CDR3 is 12 amino acids. Trimming removed 2 bases at V and 6 bases at J, with 4 bases between. Sequenced sample: PBMCs. The chain combines TRBV7-2 with TRBJ1-4; no clear D gene. The sequence came from a woman aged 45-65 years in good health and CMV-seronegative. As DNA, the CDR3 is TGTGCCAGCAGCTTACAGGATGAAAAACTGTTTTTT. Translation: CASSLQDEKLFF.